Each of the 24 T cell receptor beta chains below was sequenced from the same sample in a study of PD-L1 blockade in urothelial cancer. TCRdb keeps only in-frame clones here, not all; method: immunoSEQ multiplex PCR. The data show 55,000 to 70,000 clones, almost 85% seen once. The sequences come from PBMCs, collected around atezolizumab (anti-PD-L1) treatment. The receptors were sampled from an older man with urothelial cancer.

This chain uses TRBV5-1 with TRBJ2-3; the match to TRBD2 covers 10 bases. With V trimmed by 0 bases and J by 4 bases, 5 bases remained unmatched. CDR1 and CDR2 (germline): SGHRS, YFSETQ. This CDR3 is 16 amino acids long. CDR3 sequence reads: CASSLGAGGSADTQYF. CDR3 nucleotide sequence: TGCGCCAGCAGCTTGGGAGCGGGAGGGAGTGCAGATACGCAGTATTTT.

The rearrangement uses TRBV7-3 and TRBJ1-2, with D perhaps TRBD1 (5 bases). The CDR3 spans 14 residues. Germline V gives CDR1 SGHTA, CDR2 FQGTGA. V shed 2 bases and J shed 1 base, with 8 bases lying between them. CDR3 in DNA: TGTGCCAGCAGCTTACAGGGACTTAACTATGGCTACACCTTC. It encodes CASSLQGLNYGYTF.

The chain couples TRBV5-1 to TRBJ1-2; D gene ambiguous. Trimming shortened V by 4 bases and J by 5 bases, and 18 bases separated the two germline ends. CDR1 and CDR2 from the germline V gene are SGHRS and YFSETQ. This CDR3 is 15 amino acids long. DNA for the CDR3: TGCGCCAGCAGCAGGGAGGCTTACAGAGCTTATGGCTACACCTTC. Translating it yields CASSREAYRAYGYTF.

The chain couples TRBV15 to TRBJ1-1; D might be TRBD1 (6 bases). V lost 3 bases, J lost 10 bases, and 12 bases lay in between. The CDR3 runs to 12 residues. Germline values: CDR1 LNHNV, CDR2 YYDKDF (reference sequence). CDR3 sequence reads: CATSSTGIGAFF. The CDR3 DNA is TGTGCCACCAGCAGTACAGGGATAGGAGCTTTCTTT.

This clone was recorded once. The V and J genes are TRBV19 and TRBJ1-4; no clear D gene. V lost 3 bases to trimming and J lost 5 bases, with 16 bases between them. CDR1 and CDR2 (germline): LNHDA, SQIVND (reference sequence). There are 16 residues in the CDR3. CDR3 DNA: TGTGCCAGTAGTATCGGTATCGGAGGAGAAAATGAAAAACTGTTTTTT. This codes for CASSIGIGGENEKLFF.

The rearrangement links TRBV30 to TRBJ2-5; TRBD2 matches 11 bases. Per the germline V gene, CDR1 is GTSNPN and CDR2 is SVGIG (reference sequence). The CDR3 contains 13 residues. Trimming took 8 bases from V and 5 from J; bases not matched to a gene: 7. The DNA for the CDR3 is TGTGCCGGAACTAGCGGGAGTCGGGAGACCCAGTACTTC. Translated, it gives CAGTSGSRETQYF.

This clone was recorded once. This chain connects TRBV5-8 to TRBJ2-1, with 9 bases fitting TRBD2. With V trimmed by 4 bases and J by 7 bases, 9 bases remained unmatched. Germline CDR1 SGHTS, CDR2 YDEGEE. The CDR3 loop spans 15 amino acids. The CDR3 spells CASSHRSGRINEQFF. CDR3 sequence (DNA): TGTGCCAGCAGCCACCGGAGCGGGAGGATTAATGAGCAGTTCTTC.

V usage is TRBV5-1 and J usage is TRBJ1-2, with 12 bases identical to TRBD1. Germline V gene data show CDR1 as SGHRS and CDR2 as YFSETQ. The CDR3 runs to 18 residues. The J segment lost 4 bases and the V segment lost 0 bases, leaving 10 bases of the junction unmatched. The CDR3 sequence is CASSLAAGQGAGAYGYTF. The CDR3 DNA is TGCGCCAGCAGCTTGGCCGCGGGACAGGGGGCGGGCGCCTATGGCTACACCTTC.

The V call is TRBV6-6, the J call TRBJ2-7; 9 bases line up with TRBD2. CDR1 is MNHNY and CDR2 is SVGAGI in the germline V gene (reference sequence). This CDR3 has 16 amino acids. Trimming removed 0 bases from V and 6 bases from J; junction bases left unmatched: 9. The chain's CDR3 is CASSYSASGTSFEQYF. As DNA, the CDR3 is TGTGCCAGCAGTTACTCCGCTTCCGGGACTAGCTTCGAGCAGTACTTC.

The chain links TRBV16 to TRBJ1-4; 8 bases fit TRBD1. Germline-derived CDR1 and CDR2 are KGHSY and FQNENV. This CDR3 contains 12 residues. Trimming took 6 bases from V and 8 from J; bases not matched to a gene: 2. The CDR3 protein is CASRGTGEKLFF. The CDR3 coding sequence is TGTGCCAGCAGGGGGACAGGCGAAAAACTGTTTTTT.

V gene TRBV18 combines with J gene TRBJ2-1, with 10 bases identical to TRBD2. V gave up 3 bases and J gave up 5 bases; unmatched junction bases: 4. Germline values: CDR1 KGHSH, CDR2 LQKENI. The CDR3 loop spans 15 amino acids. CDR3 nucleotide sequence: TGTGCCAGCTCACCGCGGACTAGCGGAGACAATGAGCAGTTCTTC. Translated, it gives CASSPRTSGDNEQFF.

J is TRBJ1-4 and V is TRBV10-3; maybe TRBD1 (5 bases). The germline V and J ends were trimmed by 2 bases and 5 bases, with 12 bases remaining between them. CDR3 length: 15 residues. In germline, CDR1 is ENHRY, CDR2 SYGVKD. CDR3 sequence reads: CAISEQDRLNEKLFF. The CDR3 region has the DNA TGTGCCATCAGTGAGCAAGACAGATTAAATGAAAAACTGTTTTTT.

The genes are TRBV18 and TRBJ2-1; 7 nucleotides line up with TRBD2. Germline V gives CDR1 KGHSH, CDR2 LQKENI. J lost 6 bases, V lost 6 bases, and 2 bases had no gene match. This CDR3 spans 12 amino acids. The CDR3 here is CASSRLANEQFF. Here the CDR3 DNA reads TGTGCCAGCTCCCGACTAGCCAATGAGCAGTTCTTC.

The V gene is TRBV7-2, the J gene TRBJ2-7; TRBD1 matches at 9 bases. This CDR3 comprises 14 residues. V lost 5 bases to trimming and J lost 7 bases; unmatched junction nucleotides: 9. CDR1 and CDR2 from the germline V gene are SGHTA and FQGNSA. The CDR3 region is CASSGGTGPREQYF. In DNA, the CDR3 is TGTGCCAGCAGCGGCGGGACAGGGCCGCGGGAGCAGTACTTC.

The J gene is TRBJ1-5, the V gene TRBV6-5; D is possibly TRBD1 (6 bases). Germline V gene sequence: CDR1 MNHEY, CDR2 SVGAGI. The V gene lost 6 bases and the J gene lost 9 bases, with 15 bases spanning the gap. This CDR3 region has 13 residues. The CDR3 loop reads CASSQTQGRPQHF. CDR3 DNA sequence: TGTGCCAGCAGCCAAACCCAGGGGAGGCCCCAGCATTTT.

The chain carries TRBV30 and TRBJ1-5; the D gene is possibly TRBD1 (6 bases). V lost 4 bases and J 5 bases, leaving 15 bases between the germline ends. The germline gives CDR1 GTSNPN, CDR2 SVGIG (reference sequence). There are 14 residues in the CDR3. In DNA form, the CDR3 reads TGTGCCTGGAATCGGGGGGCAGTTGATCAGCCCCAGCATTTT. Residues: CAWNRGAVDQPQHF.

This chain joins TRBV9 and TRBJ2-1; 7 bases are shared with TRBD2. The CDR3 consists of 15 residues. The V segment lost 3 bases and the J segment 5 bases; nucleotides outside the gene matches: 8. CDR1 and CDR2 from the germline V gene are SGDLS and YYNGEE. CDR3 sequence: CASSALREPHNEQFF. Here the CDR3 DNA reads TGTGCCAGCAGCGCCCTGCGGGAGCCTCACAATGAGCAGTTCTTC.

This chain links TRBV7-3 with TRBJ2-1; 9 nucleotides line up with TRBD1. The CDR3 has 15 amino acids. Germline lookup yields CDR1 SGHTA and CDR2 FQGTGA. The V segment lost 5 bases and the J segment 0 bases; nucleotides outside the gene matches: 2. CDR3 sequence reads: CASSQDRGSYNEQFF. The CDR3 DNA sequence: TGTGCCAGCAGCCAGGACAGGGGCTCCTACAATGAGCAGTTCTTC.

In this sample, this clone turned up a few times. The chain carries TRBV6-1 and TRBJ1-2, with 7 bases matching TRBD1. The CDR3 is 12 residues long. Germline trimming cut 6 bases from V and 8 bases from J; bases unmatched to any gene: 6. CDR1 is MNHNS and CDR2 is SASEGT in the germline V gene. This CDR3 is CASSTDRVGYTF. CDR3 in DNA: TGTGCCAGCAGCACAGACAGGGTGGGCTACACCTTC.

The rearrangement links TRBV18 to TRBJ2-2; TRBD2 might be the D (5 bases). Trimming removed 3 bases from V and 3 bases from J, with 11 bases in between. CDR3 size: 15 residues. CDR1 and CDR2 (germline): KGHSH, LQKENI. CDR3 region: CASSPRAGDTGELFF. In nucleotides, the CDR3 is TGTGCCAGCTCACCGCGGGCAGGAGACACCGGGGAGCTGTTTTTT.

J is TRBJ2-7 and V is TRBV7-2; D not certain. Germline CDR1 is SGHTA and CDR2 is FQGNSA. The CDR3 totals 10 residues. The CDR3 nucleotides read TGTGCTACGCTAGGTGACGAGCAGTACTTC. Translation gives CATLGDEQYF.

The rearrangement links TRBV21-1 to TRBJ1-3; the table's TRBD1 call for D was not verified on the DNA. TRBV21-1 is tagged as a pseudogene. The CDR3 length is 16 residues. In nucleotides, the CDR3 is TGTGCCAGCAGCGCGGCCGGACAGGGGGCTGGAAACACCATATATTTT. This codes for CASSAAGQGAGNTIYF.

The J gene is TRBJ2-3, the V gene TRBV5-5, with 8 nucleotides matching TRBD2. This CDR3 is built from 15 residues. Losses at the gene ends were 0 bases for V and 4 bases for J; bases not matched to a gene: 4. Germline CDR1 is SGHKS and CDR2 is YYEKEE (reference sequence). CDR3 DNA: TGTGCCAGCAGCTTGGATGGGACTAGATCAGATACGCAGTATTTT. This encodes CASSLDGTRSDTQYF.

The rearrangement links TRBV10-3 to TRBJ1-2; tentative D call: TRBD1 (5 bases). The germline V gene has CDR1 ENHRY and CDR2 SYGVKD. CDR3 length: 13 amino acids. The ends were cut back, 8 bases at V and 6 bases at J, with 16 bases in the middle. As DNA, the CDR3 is TGTGCCATCGGGCGCGGGGGTGTCGATGGCTACACCTTC. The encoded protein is CAIGRGGVDGYTF.